These 31 T cell receptor beta chains were all obtained from the same sample, sequenced in a study of CD8+CD57+ T cells in acquired aplastic anemia. An expansion of CD8+CD57+ cells by flow cytometry had been shown in patients chosen for sequencing. Profiling of TCR beta VDJ combinations and CDR3 sequences used genomic DNA as template. One entry per CDR3 protein, called by TCRdb with MiXCR from the reads. The sample holds around 200,000 distinct CDR3 sequences, under 55% seen once. What was sequenced was sorted CD4+, CD8+, or CD8+CD57+ T cells (not recorded which) from PBMCs. Receptors originate from a human donor with aplastic anemia.

On this clonotype: The junction departs from the called germline gene at one end, perhaps through a read error. The genes are TRBV20-1 and TRBJ1-1, with D perhaps TRBD1 (5 bases). CDR1 is DFQATT, CDR2 SNEGSKA, per germline (reference sequence). The CDR3 contains 15 residues. The CDR3 protein is CSALPLGGTNTEAFF. In nucleotides, the CDR3 is TGTAGTGCTCTCCCTCTTGGGGGAACGAACACTGAAGCTTTCTTT.

The rearrangement uses TRBV29-1 and TRBJ1-2; 7 positions match TRBD1. Germline trimming cut 3 bases from V and 4 bases from J; bases unmatched to any gene: 2. Germline-derived CDR1 and CDR2 are SQVTM and ANQGSEA. The CDR3 runs to 12 residues. The CDR3 loop reads CSVEAGGYGYTF. DNA of the CDR3: TGCAGCGTTGAGGCAGGGGGCTATGGCTACACCTTC.

This rearrangement joins TRBV24-1 to TRBJ1-2, with D hard to call. This CDR3 has 14 residues. V gave up 4 bases and J gave up 0 bases, with 8 bases separating them. The germline gives CDR1 KGHDR, CDR2 SFDVKD. The CDR3 loop is CATSEGTSNYGYTF. CDR3 DNA sequence: TGTGCCACCAGTGAGGGAACGTCTAACTATGGCTACACCTTC.

This chain joins TRBV5-1 and TRBJ2-1; 7 bases match TRBD1. V shed 6 bases and J 5 bases; nucleotides not matched to a gene: 8. Germline CDR1 is SGHRS and CDR2 is YFSETQ. The CDR3 is made up of 14 amino acids. For the CDR3, the DNA is TGCGCCAGCAAGTACGAGGGGGCACACAATGAGCAGTTCTTC. Amino acid sequence: CASKYEGAHNEQFF.

This clonotype has a count of ten or more. V gene TRBV6-6 combines with J gene TRBJ1-2; no definite D call. V was pared by 8 bases and J by 6 bases, with 10 bases between. The CDR3 has 11 amino acids. Germline-derived CDR1 and CDR2 are MNHNY and SVGAGI (reference sequence). The CDR3 DNA reads TGTGCCAGCTCAAGTTCCGATGGCTACACCTTC. Its protein product is CASSSSDGYTF.

The table lists this clonotype with many counts. The CDR3 DNA is TGCAGTGCTGGGGGCGGGGGGATGGATACGCAGTATTTT. This translates into CSAGGGGMDTQYF. This chain uses TRBV20-1 with TRBJ2-3, with TRBD2 matching over 8 bases. Unmatched junction bases numbered 7, after V lost 5 bases and J lost 6 bases. Germline CDR1 and CDR2: DFQATT and SNEGSKA (reference sequence). The CDR3 sequence is 13 residues long.

Of note for this clonotype: Being one base from a much bigger clone, this may be a read error. The rearrangement joins TRBV7-8 to TRBJ2-2; 10 bases are shared with TRBD1. The CDR3 loop spans 14 amino acids. Per germline, CDR1 SGHVS and CDR2 FQNEAQ. The CDR3: CASSLDRGDGGLFF. The CDR3 DNA reads TGCGCCAGCAGCTTGGACAGGGGGGACGGGGGGCTGTTTTTT.

The V call is TRBV20-1, the J call TRBJ1-5; D uncertain. V shed 2 bases and J shed 3 bases, with 14 bases lying between them. Germline CDR1 and CDR2: DFQATT and SNEGSKA (reference sequence). The CDR3 is made up of 15 amino acids. The CDR3 DNA follows: TGCAGTGCTAGAAACGCGGGGAGTTCCAATCAGCCCCAGCATTTT. Protein: CSARNAGSSNQPQHF.

Ten or more counts support this clonotype. V is TRBV19 and J is TRBJ1-5; TRBD1 agrees at 8 bases. V lost 3 bases to trimming and J lost 4 bases; unmatched junction nucleotides: 2. The CDR3 loop spans 14 amino acids. Per the germline V gene, CDR1 is LNHDA and CDR2 is SQIVND (reference sequence). The CDR3 sequence is CASSMRDRNQPQHF. DNA of the CDR3: TGTGCCAGTAGTATGAGGGACAGGAATCAGCCCCAGCATTTT.

This rearrangement joins TRBV18 to TRBJ1-1, with D perhaps TRBD1 (5 bases). Per germline, CDR1 KGHSH and CDR2 LQKENI. The CDR3 loop spans 16 amino acids. V was trimmed by 2 bases and J by 2 bases, leaving 15 bases between them. CDR3 loop: CASSPVTAGKNTEAFF. DNA for the CDR3: TGTGCCAGCTCACCAGTCACGGCAGGGAAAAACACTGAAGCTTTCTTT.

Many counts were recorded for this clonotype. This chain links TRBV19 with TRBJ2-1, with D perhaps TRBD1 (7 bases). The germline V and J ends were trimmed by 6 bases and 0 bases, with 18 bases remaining between them. Germline V gene data show CDR1 as LNHDA and CDR2 as SQIVND (reference sequence). The CDR3 has 17 residues. CDR3 sequence (DNA): TGTGCCAGTAGACCGACCCGGCGGGACAGCTCCTACAATGAGCAGTTCTTC. This gives the protein CASRPTRRDSSYNEQFF.

This clonotype came up many times. The chain links TRBV14 to TRBJ2-7; D ambiguous. This CDR3 is built from 13 residues. Trimming left V 4 bases short and J 6 bases short, with 13 bases between. CDR1 is SGHDN, CDR2 FVKESK, per germline. This CDR3 is CASSPLEVGEQYF. As DNA, the CDR3 is TGTGCCAGCAGCCCTTTAGAGGTCGGCGAGCAGTACTTC.

With respect to this clonotype: Relative to the germline gene, one junction end is altered; a read error may explain this. This chain links TRBV19 with TRBJ2-2, with 9 bases matching TRBD2. Germline V gene data show CDR1 as LNHDA and CDR2 as SQIVND (reference sequence). This CDR3 comprises 14 residues. This CDR3 reads CASSVAGETGEPFF. CDR3 sequence (DNA): TGTGCCAGTAGTGTAGCGGGAGAAACCGGGGAGCCGTTTTTT. Together with reference TRBV19 and TRBJ2-2, the CDR3 gives the full variable domain: DGGITQSPKYLFRKEGQNVTLSCEQNLNHDAMYWYRQDPGQGLRLIYYSQIVNDFQKGDIAEGYSVSREKKESFPLTVTSAQKNPTAFYLCASSVAGETGEPFFGEGSRLTVL.

J is TRBJ2-7 and V is TRBV6-6, with TRBD2 identical over 7 bases. Germline V CDR1 and CDR2: MNHNY, SVGAGI (reference sequence). V trimming: 0 bases; J trimming: 5 bases; junction bases outside the gene matches: 7. The CDR3 has 15 residues. The DNA for the CDR3 is TGTGCCAGCAGTTACTCGGACTCCGGGGGGAACGAGCAGTACGTC. Amino acid sequence: CASSYSDSGGNEQYV.

In its sample, this clonotype was seen many times. The chain links TRBV2 to TRBJ2-3, with 14 bases fitting TRBD2. Germline trimming cut 6 bases from V and 4 bases from J; bases unmatched to any gene: 9. The V gene's germline CDR1 is SNHLY and CDR2 FYNNEI. This CDR3 has 17 amino acids. CDR3 region: CASRQGTSGGGADTQYF. In nucleotides, the CDR3 is TGTGCCAGCAGGCAAGGGACTAGCGGGGGCGGGGCAGATACGCAGTATTTT. Using reference TRBV2 and TRBJ2-3 for the parts outside the CDR3, the full variable domain is EPEVTQTPSHQVTQMGQEVILRCVPISNHLYFYWYRQILGQKVEFLVSFYNNEISEKSEIFDDQFSVERPDGSNFTLKIRSTKLEDSAMYFCASRQGTSGGGADTQYFGPGTRLTVL.

CDR3 protein: CATSDHRVETQYF. Here the CDR3 DNA reads TGTGCCACCAGTGATCACAGGGTTGAGACCCAGTACTTC. The chain joins TRBV24-1 to TRBJ2-7, with D possibly matching TRBD1 (6 bases). The better agreement between TRBJ2-5 and the DNA end casts doubt on the J call. The CDR3 has 13 amino acids. Per germline, CDR1 KGHDR and CDR2 SFDVKD.

The V and J genes are TRBV7-9 and TRBJ2-7; tentatively, D is TRBD2 (6 bases). The CDR3 has 15 amino acids. Germline V gene data show CDR1 as SEHNR and CDR2 as FQNEAQ (reference sequence). V shed 1 base and J shed 3 bases, with 13 bases lying between them. The CDR3 nucleotides read TGTGCCAGCAGCTTAGATGGAGGGGCGAGCTACGAGCAGTACTTC. Protein: CASSLDGGASYEQYF.

There are many counts of this clonotype. The chain recombines TRBV2 with TRBJ2-3; no firm D call. Trimming left V 8 bases short and J 5 bases short, with 17 bases between. Germline CDR1 SNHLY, CDR2 FYNNEI. The CDR3 contains 14 residues. The CDR3, as DNA: TGTGCCAGCCGGGCTCACAAAGATAGAGATACGCAGTATTTT. This sequence encodes CASRAHKDRDTQYF. Together with reference TRBV2 and TRBJ2-3, the CDR3 gives the full variable domain: EPEVTQTPSHQVTQMGQEVILRCVPISNHLYFYWYRQILGQKVEFLVSFYNNEISEKSEIFDDQFSVERPDGSNFTLKIRSTKLEDSAMYFCASRAHKDRDTQYFGPGTRLTVL.

The J gene is TRBJ1-2, the V gene TRBV5-8; 11 positions match TRBD1. V lost 4 bases, J lost 9 bases, and 5 bases stayed unmatched. Looked up from germline, CDR1 is SGHTS and CDR2 is YDEGEE. The CDR3 is 13 amino acids. In DNA, the CDR3 is TGTGCCAGCAGCGCCGGGACAGGGGGAAGCTACACCTTC. Translated: CASSAGTGGSYTF.

V gene TRBV20-1 combines with J gene TRBJ1-1; 7 positions match TRBD1. This CDR3 has 15 amino acids. From germline, CDR1 is DFQATT and CDR2 SNEGSKA (reference sequence). V lost 8 bases, J lost 1 base, and 13 bases stayed unmatched. The CDR3 nucleotides are TGCAGTTCTCCCCCCCTGACAGGGCGGAACACTGAAGCTTTCTTT. Amino acid sequence: CSSPPLTGRNTEAFF.

This clonotype was observed once. This rearrangement joins TRBV20-1 to TRBJ2-7, with a weak D call TRBD2 (5 bases). The V gene's germline CDR1 is DFQATT and CDR2 SNEGSKA (reference sequence). This CDR3 has 15 amino acids. Trimming stripped 0 bases from V and 4 bases from J, with 16 bases between. The CDR3 loop reads CSARDVRDTPYEQYF. The DNA for the CDR3 is TGCAGTGCTAGAGATGTGAGGGATACGCCATACGAGCAGTACTTC.

The V call is TRBV2, the J call TRBJ2-7, with D perhaps given as TRBD1 or TRBD2 (6 bases each). This CDR3 region has 14 residues. V was shortened by 3 bases and J by 4 bases, with 13 bases between the two germline ends. Germline V lookup: CDR1 SNHLY, CDR2 FYNNEI. CDR3 region: CASSDRGLGYEQYF. DNA of the CDR3: TGTGCCAGCAGTGATCGGGGGCTAGGTTACGAGCAGTACTTC.

The chain is built from TRBV7-2 and TRBJ1-3; 9 bases align to TRBD1. The CDR3 totals 15 residues. V lost 4 bases, J lost 3 bases, and 4 bases stayed unmatched. The germline V gene encodes CDR1 SGHTA and CDR2 FQGNSA. The CDR3 sequence is CASSYHRGLGNTIYF. CDR3 DNA: TGTGCCAGCAGCTACCACAGGGGGCTTGGAAACACCATATATTTT. Using reference TRBV7-2 and TRBJ1-3 for the parts outside the CDR3, the full variable domain is GAGVSQSPSNKVTEKGKDVELRCDPISGHTALYWYRQSLGQGLEFLIYFQGNSAPDKSGLPSDRFSAERTGGSVSTLTIQRTQQEDSAVYLCASSYHRGLGNTIYFGEGSWLTVV.

A word on this clonotype: Just one base apart from a much larger clone, this may be a read error. The chain recombines TRBV5-1 with TRBJ2-3; 8 bases are shared with TRBD2. The CDR3 is made up of 16 amino acids. Germline CDR1 reads SGHRS; CDR2 reads YFSETQ. This CDR3 reads CASSLPSGGQADTQYF. The CDR3 bases are TGTGCCAGCAGCTTACCCTCGGGAGGGCAGGCAGATACGCAGTATTTT.

This clonotype appeared many times. The genes are TRBV19 and TRBJ1-1; TRBD1 matches 8 bases. Trimming took 4 bases from V and 6 from J; bases not matched to a gene: 7. Germline CDR1 reads LNHDA; CDR2 reads SQIVND (reference sequence). The CDR3 runs to 14 residues. The CDR3, as DNA: TGTGCCAGTAGTACCGGACAGGGTATCCCTGAAGCTTTCTTT. This codes for CASSTGQGIPEAFF. The full variable domain, with the rest looked up from reference TRBV19 and TRBJ1-1, is DGGITQSPKYLFRKEGQNVTLSCEQNLNHDAMYWYRQDPGQGLRLIYYSQIVNDFQKGDIAEGYSVSREKKESFPLTVTSAQKNPTAFYLCASSTGQGIPEAFFGQGTRLTVV.

This chain uses TRBV11-2 with TRBJ2-7; 7 bases are shared with TRBD1. The V segment lost 0 bases and the J segment 3 bases; nucleotides outside the gene matches: 5. CDR3 length: 15 amino acids. Per the germline V gene, CDR1 is SGHAT and CDR2 is FQNNGV. The CDR3 coding sequence is TGTGCCAGCAGCTTAGAAGGGGGCCGGAACTACGAGCAGTACTTC. As protein: CASSLEGGRNYEQYF.

This clonotype was detected ten times or more. V gene TRBV7-2 combines with J gene TRBJ2-2; D may match TRBD1 or TRBD2 (5 bases each). Germline CDR1 is SGHTA and CDR2 is FQGNSA. V was cut by 5 bases and J by 2 bases, with 15 bases left in between. This CDR3 is built from 16 residues. CDR3 DNA sequence: TGTGCCAGCAGCACTCAGGGACCGCCTAACACCGGGGAGCTGTTTTTT. It translates to CASSTQGPPNTGELFF.

This clonotype was seen many times. The rearrangement links TRBV30 to TRBJ1-6; D unresolved. V was pared by 5 bases and J by 7 bases, with 15 bases between. The CDR3 is made up of 14 amino acids. Germline V gene data show CDR1 as GTSNPN and CDR2 as SVGIG (reference sequence). In nucleotides, the CDR3 is TGTGCCTGGTGCTCCACCGCCGGCAATTCACCCCTCCACTTT. Translation gives CAWCSTAGNSPLHF.

This rearrangement joins TRBV19 to TRBJ1-4, with TRBD1 matching over 8 bases. This CDR3 has 14 residues. Losses at the gene ends were 5 bases for V and 7 bases for J; bases not matched to a gene: 6. CDR1 LNHDA and CDR2 SQIVND come from the germline V gene (reference sequence). CDR3 sequence (DNA): TGTGCCAGTAGTCAACAGGGGGGGGTTGAAAAACTGTTTTTT. It is translated as CASSQQGGVEKLFF.

This clonotype was found many times. This rearrangement joins TRBV2 to TRBJ1-4; a possible D gene is TRBD1 (5 bases). The CDR3 consists of 14 residues. CDR1 is SNHLY, CDR2 FYNNEI, per germline. V dropped 3 bases and J dropped 7 bases, with 12 bases sitting between them. The CDR3 loop reads CASSDGGAGEKLFF. In DNA, the CDR3 is TGTGCCAGCAGTGATGGAGGGGCGGGTGAAAAACTGTTTTTT.

The chain uses TRBV6-1 and TRBJ1-5, with D perhaps TRBD1 (6 bases). CDR3 length equals 18 residues. The V and J ends lost 2 bases and 4 bases respectively, with 21 bases between them. CDR1 MNHNS and CDR2 SASEGT come from the germline V gene. The CDR3 DNA sequence: TGTGCCAGCAGTGAAAATGAGGGAGGGACATCAGTGAATCAGCCCCAGCATTTT. Its translation: CASSENEGGTSVNQPQHF.